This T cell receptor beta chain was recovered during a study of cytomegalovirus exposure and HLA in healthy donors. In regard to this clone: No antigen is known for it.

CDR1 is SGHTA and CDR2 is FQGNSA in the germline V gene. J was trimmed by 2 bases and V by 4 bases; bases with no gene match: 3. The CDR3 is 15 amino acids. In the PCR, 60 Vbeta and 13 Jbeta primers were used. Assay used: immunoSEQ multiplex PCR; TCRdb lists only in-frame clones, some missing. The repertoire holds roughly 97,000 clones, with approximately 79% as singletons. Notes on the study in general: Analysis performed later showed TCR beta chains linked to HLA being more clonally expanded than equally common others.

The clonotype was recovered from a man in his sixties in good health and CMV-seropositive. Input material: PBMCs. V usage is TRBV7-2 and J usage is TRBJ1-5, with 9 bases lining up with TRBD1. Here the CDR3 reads CASSSGQGGNQPQHF. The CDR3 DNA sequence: TGTGCCAGCAGCTCGGGACAGGGCGGCAATCAGCCCCAGCATTTT.